The 7 T cell receptor beta chains below were found in one sample sequenced in a study of OX40 agonist ivuxolimab in advanced cancers. The protocol was immunoSEQ multiplex PCR, while the TCRdb copy is restricted to in-frame clones and leaves out a portion. The sample lists over 45,000 clones; around 86% were seen once. Sequences were derived from CD4+ or CD8+ T cells sorted from blood, sampled in a trial of the OX40 agonist ivuxolimab. The receptors were sampled from an adult with an advanced solid tumor such as melanoma, head and neck, liver or kidney cancer.

This chain joins TRBV11-3 and TRBJ1-2, with 10 bases that match TRBD1. V lost 0 bases to trimming and J lost 4 bases; unmatched junction nucleotides: 2. The CDR3 extends over 15 amino acids. Germline CDR1 and CDR2: SGHNT and YENEEA. This CDR3 reads CASSLDRTGGYGYTF. CDR3 sequence (DNA): TGTGCCAGCAGCTTAGATAGGACAGGGGGCTATGGCTACACCTTC.

The rearrangement uses TRBV29-1 and TRBJ1-1, with TRBD1 matching over 10 bases. CDR1 is SQVTM and CDR2 is ANQGSEA in the germline V gene. The CDR3 is made up of 13 amino acids. V shed 5 bases and J 1 base; nucleotides not matched to a gene: 1. The CDR3 DNA reads TGCAGCGTTCGGGACAGGGGGAACACTGAAGCTTTCTTT. Encoded protein: CSVRDRGNTEAFF.

The genes are TRBV9 and TRBJ2-7; the D gene is possibly TRBD2 (6 bases). The CDR3 totals 14 residues. V lost 2 bases, J lost 5 bases, and 14 bases lay in between. Germline V CDR1 and CDR2: SGDLS, YYNGEE. CDR3 DNA: TGTGCCAGCAGCGTCGGAGGGATGCTAGACGAGCAGTACTTC. It is translated as CASSVGGMLDEQYF.

CDR3 residues: CASSHGQGGQPQHF. CDR3 nucleotides: TGTGCCAGCAGCCACGGACAGGGTGGGCAGCCCCAGCATTTT. The chain recombines TRBV6-6 with TRBJ1-5; 8 nucleotides line up with TRBD1. CDR1 MNHNY and CDR2 SVGAGI come from the germline V gene (reference sequence). Trimming cost V 6 bases and J 7 bases; bases outside gene matches: 8. The CDR3 length is 14 residues.

This clone was seen a single time. The rearrangement uses TRBV6-1 and TRBJ1-2, with 9 nucleotides matching TRBD1. CDR3 length equals 12 residues. Germline V lookup: CDR1 MNHNS, CDR2 SASEGT. Losses at the gene ends were 8 bases for V and 2 bases for J; bases not matched to a gene: 0. CDR3 loop: CASDRGNYGYTF. CDR3 nucleotide sequence: TGTGCCAGCGACAGGGGGAACTATGGCTACACCTTC.

This chain uses TRBV6-5 with TRBJ1-6, with 7 bases matching TRBD1. Germline V CDR1 and CDR2: MNHEY, SVGAGI. The J segment lost 7 bases and the V segment lost 3 bases, leaving 9 bases of the junction unmatched. This CDR3 has 16 amino acids. As DNA, the CDR3 is TGTGCCAGCAGTTATTCCCCGACAGGGACGAATTCACCCCTCCACTTT. It translates to CASSYSPTGTNSPLHF.

The V and J genes are TRBV7-9 and TRBJ2-6; D may be TRBD1 (5 bases). Germline CDR1 SEHNR, CDR2 FQNEAQ (reference sequence). Trimming left V 5 bases short and J 2 bases short, with 10 bases between. The CDR3 is 15 residues long. The CDR3 region has the DNA TGTGCCAGCAGCCCCAGGGTGACTGGGGCCAACGTCCTGACTTTC. It encodes CASSPRVTGANVLTF.